This TCR beta chain emerged from a study of response to subunit inactivated influenza vaccine. Trimming cost V 2 bases and J 5 bases, with 19 bases left between them. Germline V lookup: CDR1 SEHNR, CDR2 FQNEAQ (reference sequence). The CDR3 spans 16 residues. On this clonotype: Its antigen is still unknown.

The study, taken as a whole, reports: Researchers suggested that each seasonal influenza vaccination recruits few new T cells.

TCRdb re-derived calls from the RT-PCR reads in MiXCR, one entry per CDR3 protein. Counted here are 500,000 to 600,000 distinct CDR3 sequences, approximately 7.6% occurring once; the ten biggest clones make up approximately 13%. The J gene is TRBJ2-7, the V gene TRBV7-9; D tentatively fits TRBD1 or TRBD2 (5 bases each). The source was PBMCs from blood, collected around 2 years after vaccination. This sequence originates from a man aged 50 to 75 who received an inactivated influenza vaccine. CDR3 protein: CASSLLGTADPHEQYF. CDR3 sequence (DNA): TGTGCCAGCAGCTTATTGGGGACGGCCGACCCCCACGAGCAGTACTTC. The full variable domain, with the rest looked up from reference TRBV7-9 and TRBJ2-7, is DTGVSQNPRHKITKRGQNVTFRCDPISEHNRLYWYRQTLGQGPEFLTYFQNEAQLEKSRLLSDRFSAERPKGSFSTLEIQRTEQGDSAMYLCASSLLGTADPHEQYFGPGTRLTVT.